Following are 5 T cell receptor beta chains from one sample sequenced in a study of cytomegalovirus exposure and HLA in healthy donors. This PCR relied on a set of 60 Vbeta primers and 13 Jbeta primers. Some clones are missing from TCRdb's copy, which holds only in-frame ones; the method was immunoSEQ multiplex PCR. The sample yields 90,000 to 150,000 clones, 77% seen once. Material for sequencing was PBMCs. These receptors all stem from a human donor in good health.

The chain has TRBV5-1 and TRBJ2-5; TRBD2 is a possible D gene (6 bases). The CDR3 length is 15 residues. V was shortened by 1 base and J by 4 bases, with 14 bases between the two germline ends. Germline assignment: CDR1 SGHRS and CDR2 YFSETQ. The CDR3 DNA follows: TGCGCCAGCAGCTTGTCATTGGGAGGAGGAGAGACCCAGTACTTC. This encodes CASSLSLGGGETQYF. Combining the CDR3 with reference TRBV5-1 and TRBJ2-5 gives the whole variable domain KAGVTQTPRYLIKTRGQQVTLSCSPISGHRSVSWYQQTPGQGLQFLFEYFSETQRNKGNFPGRFSGRQFSNSRSEMNVSTLELGDSALYLCASSLSLGGGETQYFGPGTRLLVL.

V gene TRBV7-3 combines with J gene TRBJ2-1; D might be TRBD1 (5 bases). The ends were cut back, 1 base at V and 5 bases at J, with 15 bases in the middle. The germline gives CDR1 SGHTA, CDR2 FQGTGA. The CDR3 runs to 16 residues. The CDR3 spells CASSLMVPGFDNEQFF. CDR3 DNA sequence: TGTGCCAGCAGCTTAATGGTTCCAGGGTTTGACAATGAGCAGTTCTTC.

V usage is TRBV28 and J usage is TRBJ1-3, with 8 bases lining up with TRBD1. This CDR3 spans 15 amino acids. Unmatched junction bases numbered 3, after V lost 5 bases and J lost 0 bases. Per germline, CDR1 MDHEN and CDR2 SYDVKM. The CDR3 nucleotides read TGTGCCAGCAGTCTAGGACAGGGCTCTGGAAACACCATATATTTT. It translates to CASSLGQGSGNTIYF.

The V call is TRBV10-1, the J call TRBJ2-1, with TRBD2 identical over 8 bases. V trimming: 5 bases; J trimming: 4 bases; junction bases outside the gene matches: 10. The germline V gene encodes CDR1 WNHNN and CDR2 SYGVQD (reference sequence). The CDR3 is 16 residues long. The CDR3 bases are TGCGCCAGCAGTCAGCTACTAGCGGCCGGATACAATGAGCAGTTCTTC. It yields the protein CASSQLLAAGYNEQFF.

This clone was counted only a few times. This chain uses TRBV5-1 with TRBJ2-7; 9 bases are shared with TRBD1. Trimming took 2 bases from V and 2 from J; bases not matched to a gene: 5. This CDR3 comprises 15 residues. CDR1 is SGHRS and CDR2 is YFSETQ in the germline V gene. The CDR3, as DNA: TGCGCCAGCAGCTTTGGACAGGGGATCCCCTACGAGCAGTACTTC. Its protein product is CASSFGQGIPYEQYF.